The next 20 T cell receptor beta chains were all read from a single sample in a study of pediatric ulcerative colitis (dated by TCRdb to the late 2010s). During colonoscopy, one to two pinch biopsies were obtained from the rectum for research purposes. The protocol used for the library was the immunoSEQ multiplex PCR assay. Imported from immuneACCESS, the table was reduced by TCRdb to in-frame sequences with V and J called. These copies leave out some clones; in studies compared against another copy, an unresolved V gene accounts for under half, and the cause of the remainder is not known. The sample includes 30,000 to 35,000 clones, with 80% to 85% observed a single time. Under 1.2% of the sample comes from the top ten. The sequencing sample was made of gut tissue. The receptors stem from a boy between 5 and 17 years old with mild ulcerative colitis.

The V call is TRBV5-8, the J call TRBJ2-1; D is undetermined. There are 13 residues in the CDR3. The V gene lost 2 bases and the J gene lost 4 bases, with 7 bases spanning the gap. Germline V gene lookup returns CDR1 SGHTS and CDR2 YDEGEE. The DNA for the CDR3 is TGTGCCAGCAGCTTCGTCTATTACAATGAGCAGTTCTTC. Encoded protein: CASSFVYYNEQFF.

V and J are TRBV5-8 and TRBJ1-2, with 9 bases identical to TRBD1. There are 13 residues in the CDR3. V lost 5 bases and J lost 4; bases outside the gene matches: 3. Per the germline V gene, CDR1 is SGHTS and CDR2 is YDEGEE. The CDR3 DNA follows: TGTGCCAGCAGTCGGACAGGGGTCTATGGCTACACCTTC. This translates into CASSRTGVYGYTF.

The rearrangement joins TRBV6-1 to TRBJ2-3; D not resolved. CDR1 and CDR2 from the germline V gene are MNHNS and SASEGT. Trimming left V 2 bases short and J 5 bases short, with 8 bases between. This CDR3 is 13 amino acids long. CDR3 amino acids: CASSESYQDTQYF. The CDR3 region has the DNA TGTGCCAGCAGTGAAAGTTATCAAGATACGCAGTATTTT.

The V gene is TRBV10-3, the J gene TRBJ2-3, with D possibly being TRBD1 (5 bases). CDR3 length equals 15 residues. Germline V gene sequence: CDR1 ENHRY, CDR2 SYGVKD. The V gene lost 0 bases and the J gene lost 5 bases, with 12 bases spanning the gap. CDR3 DNA: TGTGCCATCAGTGAGTCGGCGGACAACCGAGATACGCAGTATTTT. This translates into CAISESADNRDTQYF.

This clone has only one observation. The genes are TRBV5-1 and TRBJ2-3, with D unclear. In germline, CDR1 is SGHRS, CDR2 YFSETQ. CDR3 length equals 11 residues. The ends were cut back, 0 bases at V and 6 bases at J, with 2 bases in the middle. CDR3 loop: CASSLADTQYF. CDR3 nucleotides: TGCGCCAGCAGCTTGGCGGATACGCAGTATTTT.

This clone appeared once. V is TRBV11-2 and J is TRBJ2-1; 7 positions match TRBD1. This CDR3 has 14 amino acids. CDR1 is SGHAT, CDR2 FQNNGV, per germline. The ends lost 8 bases at V and 5 bases at J; junction bases unmatched: 9. The CDR3 DNA is TGTGCCAGCGGGCTTGACAGGGCAAACAATGAGCAGTTCTTC. Its protein is CASGLDRANNEQFF.

The chain combines TRBV4-2 with TRBJ2-3; D is undetermined. Germline CDR1 and CDR2: LGHNA and YNFKEQ. V was shortened by 4 bases and J by 0 bases, with 11 bases between the two germline ends. This CDR3 spans 15 amino acids. CDR3 DNA sequence: TGTGCCAGCAGCCTTTCGACTCCTAGCACAGATACGCAGTATTTT. It encodes CASSLSTPSTDTQYF.

The gene calls are TRBV18 and TRBJ1-2, with D uncertain. CDR1 KGHSH and CDR2 LQKENI come from the germline V gene. The CDR3 is 14 residues long. V dropped 6 bases and J dropped 4 bases, with 15 bases sitting between them. The CDR3 bases are TGTGCCAGCTCTGACCCCCCGAGAAGCTATGGCTACACCTTC. It translates to CASSDPPRSYGYTF. Variable domain in full (rest from reference TRBV18 and TRBJ1-2): NAGVMQNPRHLVRRRGQEARLRCSPMKGHSHVYWYRQLPEEGLKFMVYLQKENIIDESGMPKERFSAEFPKEGPSILRIQQVVRGDSAAYFCASSDPPRSYGYTFGSGTRLTVV.

This clone has a handful of counts. The chain links TRBV5-8 to TRBJ2-7; D possibly corresponds to TRBD1 (5 bases). Deletions cut 1 base from V and 1 base from J, with 9 bases between. The CDR3 runs 14 residues. CDR1 and CDR2 from the germline V gene are SGHTS and YDEGEE. This CDR3 reads CASSLKGHSYEQYF. The CDR3 DNA reads as TGTGCCAGCAGCTTGAAGGGGCATTCCTACGAGCAGTACTTC.

V gene TRBV6-5 combines with J gene TRBJ2-3, with unresolved D. This CDR3 has 12 amino acids. The germline CDR1 and CDR2 sequences are MNHEY and SVGAGI. The germline V and J ends were trimmed by 2 bases and 4 bases, with 4 bases remaining between them. The CDR3 protein is CASSYGPDTQYF. CDR3 DNA sequence: TGTGCCAGCAGTTACGGGCCAGATACGCAGTATTTT.

The chain is built from TRBV7-3 and TRBJ2-3, with D uncertain. This CDR3 is 14 amino acids long. Trimming cost V 4 bases and J 0 bases, with 8 bases left between them. Germline V gives CDR1 SGHTA, CDR2 FQGTGA. Here the CDR3 DNA reads TGTGCCAGCAGCTCGGATGCTAGCACAGATACGCAGTATTTT. It yields the protein CASSSDASTDTQYF.

The chain couples TRBV11-2 to TRBJ2-1, with a possible D match to TRBD2 (5 bases). Trimming took 6 bases from V and 7 from J, leaving 16 bases between them. The V gene's germline CDR1 is SGHAT and CDR2 FQNNGV. CDR3 length: 14 amino acids. In nucleotides, the CDR3 is TGTGCCAGCAGGGATGGACTCCCCCTGAATGAGCAGTTCTTC. Translating it yields CASRDGLPLNEQFF. The variable domain in full, completed from reference TRBV11-2 and TRBJ2-1, reads EAGVAQSPRYKIIEKRQSVAFWCNPISGHATLYWYQQILGQGPKLLIQFQNNGVVDDSQLPKDRFSAERLKGVDSTLKIQPAKLEDSAVYLCASRDGLPLNEQFFGPGTRLTVL.

The rearrangement uses TRBV7-2 and TRBJ2-6, with 15 nucleotides matching TRBD2. Germline CDR1 is SGHTA and CDR2 is FQGNSA. There are 19 residues in the CDR3. V dropped 5 bases and J dropped 4; count of bases not matched to a gene: 9. CDR3 sequence: CASSRWTSGGATGANVLTF. In DNA form, the CDR3 reads TGTGCCAGCAGCCGATGGACTAGCGGGGGGGCAACCGGGGCCAACGTCCTGACTTTC.

V is TRBV5-1 and J is TRBJ1-2; 7 nucleotides match TRBD1. Losses at the gene ends were 1 base for V and 5 bases for J; bases not matched to a gene: 8. Germline CDR1 SGHRS, CDR2 YFSETQ. The length of the CDR3 is 15 residues. The CDR3 protein is CASSLTGTDMYGYTF. The CDR3 bases are TGCGCCAGCAGCTTGACCGGGACAGATATGTATGGCTACACCTTC.

The chain combines TRBV6-6 with TRBJ1-2, with D possibly matching TRBD1 (5 bases). Deletions cut 7 bases from V and 5 bases from J, with 11 bases between. The CDR3 length is 12 residues. Germline CDR1 MNHNY, CDR2 SVGAGI (reference sequence). CDR3 nucleotide sequence: TGTGCCAGCAACTCAGGGCAGTATGGCTACACCTTC. This translates into CASNSGQYGYTF.

In its sample, this clone is medium-sized. This chain connects TRBV6-1 to TRBJ1-2; 8 bases line up with TRBD1. This CDR3 spans 12 amino acids. The germline V gene has CDR1 MNHNS and CDR2 SASEGT. Trimming took 3 bases from V and 6 from J; bases not matched to a gene: 0. DNA of the CDR3: TGTGCCAGCAGTGACAGGGGGCATGGCTACACCTTC. Its protein product is CASSDRGHGYTF.

The V call is TRBV2, the J call TRBJ1-2; D is unresolved. Germline assignment: CDR1 SNHLY and CDR2 FYNNEI. This CDR3 has 13 residues. Trimming took 6 bases from V and 3 from J, leaving 11 bases between them. The CDR3 DNA reads as TGTGCCAGCAGGCCGCACAAGGACTATGGCTACACCTTC. Its protein product is CASRPHKDYGYTF.

V and J are TRBV27 and TRBJ1-5; D is ambiguous. Trimming left V 6 bases short and J 9 bases short, with 15 bases between. The CDR3 consists of 13 residues. From germline, CDR1 is MNHEY and CDR2 SMNVEV (reference sequence). The CDR3: CASSLELYGPQHF. Written as DNA, the CDR3 is TGTGCCAGCAGCTTAGAACTGTATGGGCCCCAGCATTTT.

J is TRBJ1-1 and V is TRBV30; D not certain. Deletions cut 4 bases from V and 1 base from J, with 7 bases between. CDR3 size: 12 residues. Germline values: CDR1 GTSNPN, CDR2 SVGIG (reference sequence). The CDR3 DNA reads as TGTGCCTGGAACGGAGAGAACACTGAAGCTTTCTTT. Translated: CAWNGENTEAFF. The whole variable domain, remainder taken from reference TRBV30 and TRBJ1-1, is SQTIHQWPATLVQPVGSPLSLECTVEGTSNPNLYWYRQAAGRGLQLLFYSVGIGQISSEVPQNLSASRPQDRQFILSSKKLLLSDSGFYLCAWNGENTEAFFGQGTRLTVV.

V gene TRBV4-1 combines with J gene TRBJ2-3, with 7 bases matching TRBD2. In germline, CDR1 is MGHRA, CDR2 YSYEKL. Trimming removed 4 bases from V and 4 bases from J; junction bases left unmatched: 8. This CDR3 contains 15 residues. The CDR3 bases are TGCGCCAGCAGCCCCCAGGGAACTAGCGCAGATACGCAGTATTTT. The encoded protein is CASSPQGTSADTQYF.